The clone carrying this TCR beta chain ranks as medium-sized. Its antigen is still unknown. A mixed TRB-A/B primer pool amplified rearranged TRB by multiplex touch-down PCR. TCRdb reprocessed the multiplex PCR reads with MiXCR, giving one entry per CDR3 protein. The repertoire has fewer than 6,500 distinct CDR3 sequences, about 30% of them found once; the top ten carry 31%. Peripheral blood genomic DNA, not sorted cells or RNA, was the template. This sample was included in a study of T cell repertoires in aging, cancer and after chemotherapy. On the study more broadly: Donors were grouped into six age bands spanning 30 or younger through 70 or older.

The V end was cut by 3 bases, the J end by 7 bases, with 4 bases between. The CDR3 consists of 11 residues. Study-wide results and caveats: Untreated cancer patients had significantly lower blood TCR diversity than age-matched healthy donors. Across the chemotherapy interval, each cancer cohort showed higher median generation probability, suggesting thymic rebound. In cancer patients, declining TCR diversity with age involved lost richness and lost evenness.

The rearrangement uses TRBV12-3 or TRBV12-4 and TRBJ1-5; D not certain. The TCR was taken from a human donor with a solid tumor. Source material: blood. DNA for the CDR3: TGTGCCAGCAGTTTGAGGCAGCCCCAGCATTTT. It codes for CASSLRQPQHF.